This record covers a single T cell receptor (beta chain). The target antigen is unknown. This entry belongs to a study of cytomegalovirus exposure and HLA in healthy donors. Study summary: An analysis done earlier identified about 120 million unique TCR beta sequences from 150 million to 200 million T cells. General study points: Through in vitro validation, three CMV-associated chains were shown to be specific for CMV antigens. Later on, an analysis found that several of the most significant clusters appeared to be linked to common viral pathogens, which included parvovirus B19. In an earlier analysis, about 90% or about 30%: the productive usage of most TCR beta V segments.

The PCR contained 60 Vbeta and 13 Jbeta primers. Measured with immunoSEQ multiplex PCR; TCRdb has only the in-frame clones, and not every one. Of 110,000 or so clones listed, around three quarters are singletons. Germline V gene lookup returns CDR1 SGHVS and CDR2 FNYEAQ. With 5 bases removed from V and 4 bases from J, the gap between germline ends came to 5 bases. The CDR3 covers 11 residues. The sequencing sample was made of PBMCs. The chain has TRBV7-6 and TRBJ2-5; D is ambiguous. This TCR was sampled from a middle-aged man in good health and CMV-seropositive. CDR3 protein: CASSNSETQYF. DNA of the CDR3: TGTGCCAGCAGCAACTCAGAGACCCAGTACTTC.